These 22 T cell receptor beta chains were sequenced from one sample in a study of healthy donors' naive CD4 and CD8 T cells (dated by TCRdb to the mid-2010s). The data were produced on a 454 GS FLX Titanium. A previously published linear amplification protocol was used to construct TCR libraries from roughly 550 ng of total RNA. The raw public reads went through TCRdb reprocessing: fastp at Q25, MiXCR clone calling, in-frame beta chains kept. Each CDR3 protein gets just one entry, which takes the most common genes and DNA from the rows behind it. This sample comprises roughly 200,000 distinct CDR3 sequences, under 85% of them detected only once. Of the sample, around 2% falls within the top ten clones. Sequencing was performed on naive CD4+ and CD8+ T cells sorted from blood, pooled from several donors. Interpreted using the paper, the cell subset or site label stands for: FACS-sorted naive CD4+ (CD45RO-CD45RA+) and naive CD8+ (CD45RA+CD27bright) T cells. These receptors were taken from a pool of human donors in good health; the sample pools cells from several healthy donors.

The chain joins TRBV30 to TRBJ2-2; D is possibly TRBD1 or TRBD2 (5 bases each). Germline V gene lookup returns CDR1 GTSNPN and CDR2 SVGIG (reference sequence). V was cut by 2 bases and J by 4 bases, with 8 bases left in between. The CDR3 contains 13 residues. In DNA form, the CDR3 reads TGTGCCTGGAGTCCCGGGACCACCGGGGAGCTGTTTTTT. Translation: CAWSPGTTGELFF.

This clonotype was seen more than once but under ten times. The chain is built from TRBV29-1 and TRBJ1-2; D is unclear. Germline-derived CDR1 and CDR2 are SQVTM and ANQGSEA. The V end lost 4 bases, the J end lost 2 bases, and 8 bases lay between the germline ends. This CDR3 is built from 12 residues. DNA for the CDR3: TGCAGCGTTGCTTCGACCAACTATGGCTACACCTTC. Amino acid sequence: CSVASTNYGYTF.

There are a few counts of this clonotype. CDR3 sequence (DNA): TGTGCCAGTAGCTCGTGGGGGCCCCAGCATTTT. Its protein is CASSSWGPQHF. J is TRBJ1-5 and V is TRBV19; D not resolved. Looked up from germline, CDR1 is LNHDA and CDR2 is SQIVND (reference sequence). The CDR3 is made up of 11 amino acids. V shed 6 bases and J shed 9 bases, with 9 bases lying between them.

Notes on this clonotype: A junction end diverges from the germline sequence, so it may reflect a read error. The rearrangement uses TRBV19 and TRBJ1-5; no firm D call. Germline V gene sequence: CDR1 LNHDA, CDR2 SQIVND (reference sequence). The CDR3 spans 18 residues. In DNA form, the CDR3 reads TGTGCCAGTAGTCCCGGCCCTCCGGGATTCGATAGCAGTCAGCCCCAGCATTTT. Residues: CASSPGPPGFDSSQPQHF. Complete variable domain (other parts from reference TRBV19 and TRBJ1-5): DGGITQSPKYLFRKEGQNVTLSCEQNLNHDAMYWYRQDPGQGLRLIYYSQIVNDFQKGDIAEGYSVSREKKESFPLTVTSAQKNPTAFYLCASSPGPPGFDSSQPQHFGDGTRLSIL.

The CDR3 DNA follows: TGCAGCGTTATTCCTTCCGCGGGACTCCTGAACACTGAAGCTTTCTTT. Translating it yields CSVIPSAGLLNTEAFF. The rearrangement links TRBV29-1 to TRBJ1-1, with D maybe TRBD1 (5 bases). The CDR3 has 16 residues. The ends were cut back, 5 bases at V and 0 bases at J, with 19 bases in the middle. In germline, CDR1 is SQVTM, CDR2 ANQGSEA.

The J gene is TRBJ2-5, the V gene TRBV30; no clear D gene. V was clipped by 0 bases and J by 4 bases, with 3 bases between them. The CDR3 consists of 11 residues. CDR1 GTSNPN and CDR2 SVGIG come from the germline V gene (reference sequence). As DNA, the CDR3 is TGTGCCTGGAGTGTGGGAGAGACCCAGTACTTC. It yields the protein CAWSVGETQYF. Combining the CDR3 with reference TRBV30 and TRBJ2-5 gives the whole variable domain SQTIHQWPATLVQPVGSPLSLECTVEGTSNPNLYWYRQAAGRGLQLLFYSVGIGQISSEVPQNLSASRPQDRQFILSSKKLLLSDSGFYLCAWSVGETQYFGPGTRLLVL.

This sequence joins TRBV10-3 and TRBJ2-7, with no clear D. Germline CDR1 reads ENHRY; CDR2 reads SYGVKD. V lost 0 bases and J lost 1, with 4 bases in between. CDR3 length equals 13 residues. The CDR3 is CAISESASYEQYF. The CDR3 bases are TGTGCCATCAGTGAGTCGGCGTCCTACGAGCAGTACTTC.

The chain couples TRBV19 to TRBJ2-1; TRBD2 is a possible D gene (5 bases). The CDR3 runs to 15 residues. Trimming shortened V by 6 bases and J by 10 bases, and 22 bases separated the two germline ends. Germline loops: CDR1 LNHDA, CDR2 SQIVND (reference sequence). This CDR3 reads CASSRGLPLISEQFF. The CDR3 DNA follows: TGTGCCAGTAGCCGAGGACTCCCCCTGATTAGCGAGCAGTTCTTC.

Details on this clonotype: This likely comes from a read error, as the CDR3 has no conserved phenylalanine or tryptophan at its end. The gene calls are TRBV18 and TRBJ1-6; D perhaps matches TRBD1 (6 bases). The ends were cut back, 2 bases at V and 6 bases at J, with 11 bases in the middle. The CDR3 has 15 amino acids. Looked up from germline, CDR1 is KGHSH and CDR2 is LQKENI. CDR3 region: CASSPGTNSNSPLHL. The CDR3 DNA reads TGTGCCAGCTCACCAGGGACAAACAGTAATTCACCCCTCCACCTT.

This rearrangement joins TRBV19 to TRBJ2-5; TRBD2 might be the D (5 bases). The germline V gene encodes CDR1 LNHDA and CDR2 SQIVND (reference sequence). CDR3 length equals 15 residues. V lost 3 bases and J 4 bases, leaving 15 bases between the germline ends. The CDR3 sequence: CASSMGAFRGETQYF. The CDR3 DNA sequence: TGTGCCAGTAGTATGGGAGCCTTTCGCGGAGAGACCCAGTACTTC.

V is TRBV27 and J is TRBJ2-1; 10 nucleotides agree with TRBD1. The germline V gene encodes CDR1 MNHEY and CDR2 SMNVEV (reference sequence). The CDR3 has 17 amino acids. V dropped 5 bases and J dropped 3; count of bases not matched to a gene: 10. The chain's CDR3 is CASSLGTGAPNYNEQFF. In DNA form, the CDR3 reads TGTGCCAGCAGTCTAGGGACAGGGGCGCCGAACTACAATGAGCAGTTCTTC.

V and J are TRBV18 and TRBJ2-2; 12 bases match TRBD2. CDR1 is KGHSH, CDR2 LQKENI, per germline. With 0 bases clipped from V and 0 bases from J, the junction kept 14 bases outside the gene matches. CDR3 length: 22 residues. CDR3: CASSPPWLAGGPDVANTGELFF. CDR3 DNA: TGTGCCAGCTCACCACCGTGGCTAGCGGGAGGGCCTGACGTCGCGAACACCGGGGAGCTGTTTTTT.

The chain combines TRBV20-1 with TRBJ2-7; the D is unclear. The V and J ends lost 6 bases and 2 bases respectively, with 14 bases between them. Per the germline V gene, CDR1 is DFQATT and CDR2 is SNEGSKA (reference sequence). CDR3 length: 13 amino acids. CDR3 sequence: CSAIPQTTYEQYF. As DNA, the CDR3 is TGCAGTGCCATCCCCCAGACAACCTACGAGCAGTACTTC.

This clonotype showed up just once. The V and J genes are TRBV6-5 and TRBJ1-2; D remains ambiguous. V was pared by 5 bases and J by 1 base, with 8 bases between. CDR1 is MNHEY and CDR2 is SVGAGI in the germline V gene. This CDR3 is built from 13 residues. CDR3 in amino acids: CASSKDGNYGYTF. CDR3 DNA: TGTGCCAGCAGTAAGGACGGTAACTATGGCTACACCTTC.

The J gene is TRBJ2-3, the V gene TRBV11-1; perhaps TRBD2 as D (6 bases). Germline lookup yields CDR1 SGHAT and CDR2 FQDESV (reference sequence). V was cut by 1 base and J by 2 bases, with 13 bases left in between. CDR3 length: 16 residues. CDR3 nucleotides: TGTGCCAGCAGCTTAGAGGAGGGCGGGTACACAGATACGCAGTATTTT. Protein sequence: CASSLEEGGYTDTQYF.

The V gene is TRBV27, the J gene TRBJ1-5; D uncertain. Germline V gene sequence: CDR1 MNHEY, CDR2 SMNVEV (reference sequence). V was trimmed by 2 bases and J by 5 bases, leaving 10 bases between them. The CDR3 length is 14 residues. CDR3 DNA sequence: TGTGCCAGCAGTTTAAAAGGGTTATATCAGCCCCAGCATTTT. Protein product: CASSLKGLYQPQHF.

The V call is TRBV19, the J call TRBJ2-7, with 7 nucleotides matching TRBD2. Germline CDR1 is LNHDA and CDR2 is SQIVND (reference sequence). J gave up 4 bases and V 5 bases, and 11 bases lay outside the gene matches. The CDR3 sequence is 15 residues long. The CDR3 region is CASSVLAGASYEQYF. The CDR3 DNA reads TGTGCCAGTAGTGTGCTTGCGGGAGCGTCTTACGAGCAGTACTTC.

J is TRBJ1-2 and V is TRBV29-1, with D maybe TRBD1 (5 bases). The ends were cut back, 6 bases at V and 8 bases at J, with 13 bases in the middle. Germline V lookup: CDR1 SQVTM, CDR2 ANQGSEA. This CDR3 has 11 amino acids. The CDR3 region is CSVDGAWGYTF. The DNA for the CDR3 is TGCAGCGTCGATGGGGCCTGGGGCTACACCTTC. The complete variable domain, with remaining parts taken from reference TRBV29-1 and TRBJ1-2, reads SAVISQKPSRDICQRGTSLTIQCQVDSQVTMMFWYRQQPGQSLTLIATANQGSEATYESGFVIDKFPISRPNLTFSTLTVSNMSPEDSSIYLCSVDGAWGYTFGSGTRLTVV.

The table lists this clonotype with many counts. The chain joins TRBV27 to TRBJ2-7; TRBD2 aligns across 11 bases. CDR1 MNHEY and CDR2 SMNVEV come from the germline V gene (reference sequence). V dropped 2 bases and J dropped 1; count of bases not matched to a gene: 7. The CDR3 sequence is 17 residues long. DNA for the CDR3: TGTGCCAGCAGTTTAGAACCGGGACTAGCGGATTCCTACGAGCAGTACTTC. Protein sequence: CASSLEPGLADSYEQYF.

The chain couples TRBV19 to TRBJ2-1; TRBD2 matches 8 bases. Trimming at V came to 5 bases and at J to 4 bases, leaving 4 bases not matched to a gene. The germline V gene has CDR1 LNHDA and CDR2 SQIVND (reference sequence). The CDR3 runs to 14 residues. CDR3 nucleotides: TGTGCCAGTAGTTTTAGCGGGGTATACAATGAGCAGTTCTTC. It yields the protein CASSFSGVYNEQFF. Drawing the rest from reference TRBV19 and TRBJ2-1, the complete variable domain is DGGITQSPKYLFRKEGQNVTLSCEQNLNHDAMYWYRQDPGQGLRLIYYSQIVNDFQKGDIAEGYSVSREKKESFPLTVTSAQKNPTAFYLCASSFSGVYNEQFFGPGTRLTVL.

The V and J genes are TRBV19 and TRBJ1-5; D is ambiguous. Per germline, CDR1 LNHDA and CDR2 SQIVND (reference sequence). This CDR3 is built from 12 residues. V was clipped by 5 bases and J by 3 bases, with 5 bases between them. CDR3 loop: CASSFHNQPQHF. CDR3 nucleotide sequence: TGTGCCAGTAGTTTCCACAATCAGCCCCAGCATTTT.

The chain employs TRBV19 and TRBJ2-7; 10 nucleotides line up with TRBD1. Looked up from germline, CDR1 is LNHDA and CDR2 is SQIVND (reference sequence). Trimming cost V 3 bases and J 0 bases; bases outside gene matches: 2. This CDR3 contains 15 residues. The CDR3 DNA sequence: TGTGCCAGTAGTATGGGGACAGGGGTCTCCTACGAGCAGTACTTC. This translates into CASSMGTGVSYEQYF.